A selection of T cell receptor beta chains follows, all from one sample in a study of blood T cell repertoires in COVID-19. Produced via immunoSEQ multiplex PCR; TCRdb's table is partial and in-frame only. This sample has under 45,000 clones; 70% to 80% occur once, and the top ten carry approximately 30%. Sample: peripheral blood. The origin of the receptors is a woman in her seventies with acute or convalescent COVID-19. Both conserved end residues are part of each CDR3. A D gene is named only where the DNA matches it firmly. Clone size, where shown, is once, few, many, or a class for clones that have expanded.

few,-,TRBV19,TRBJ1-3,CASSISGSGNTIYF,TGTGCCAGTAGTATCTCGGGGTCTGGAAACACCATATATTTT
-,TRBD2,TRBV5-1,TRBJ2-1,CASRLVGPSLAGIGSSYNEQFF,TGCGCCAGCAGGCTTGTTGGGCCTTCCCTAGCGGGGATTGGGAGCTCCTACAATGAGCAGTTCTTC
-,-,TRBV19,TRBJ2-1,CASSTDQGYNEQFF,TGTGCCAGTAGTACCGATCAGGGTTACAATGAGCAGTTCTTC
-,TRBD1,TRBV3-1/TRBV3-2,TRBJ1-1,CASSPTTGTTEAFF,TGTGCCAGCAGCCCTACGACAGGGACGACTGAAGCTTTCTTT
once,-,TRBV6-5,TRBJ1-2,CASSYEIPYVSGYTF,TGTGCCAGCAGTTACGAGATCCCTTACGTTAGTGGCTACACCTTC
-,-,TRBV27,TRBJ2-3,CASSSTTDTQGTDTQYF,TGTGCCAGCAGTTCTACTACGGACACCCAGGGCACAGATACGCAGTATTTT
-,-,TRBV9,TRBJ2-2,CASTPQGDTGELFF,TGTGCCAGCACCCCACAGGGTGACACCGGGGAGCTGTTTTTT
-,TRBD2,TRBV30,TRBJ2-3,CAWSIGGSRADTQYF,TGTGCCTGGAGTATTGGCGGGAGCCGTGCAGATACGCAGTATTTT
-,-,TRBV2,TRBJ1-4,CASSEAGLGVGDEKLFF,TGTGCCAGCAGTGAAGCGGGGTTAGGGGTGGGCGATGAAAAACTGTTTTTT
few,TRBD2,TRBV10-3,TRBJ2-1,CAIRGGLAGLNNEQFF,TGTGCCATCAGGGGAGGACTAGCGGGGCTTAACAATGAGCAGTTCTTC
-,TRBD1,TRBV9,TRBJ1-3,CASSVTAGGDRRNTIYF,TGTGCCAGCAGCGTCACCGCTGGGGGGGACAGGAGAAACACCATATATTTT
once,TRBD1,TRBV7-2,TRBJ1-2,CASSLGGRGRDGYTF,TGTGCCAGCAGCTTAGGGGGCAGGGGGCGCGATGGCTACACCTTC
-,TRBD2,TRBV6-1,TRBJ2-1,CASSERGGSSYNEQFF,TGTGCCAGCAGTGAACGGGGAGGGAGCTCCTACAATGAGCAGTTCTTC
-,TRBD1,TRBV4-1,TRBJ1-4,CASSPRDRGNEKLFF,TGCGCCAGCAGCCCCCGGGACAGAGGAAATGAAAAACTGTTTTTT
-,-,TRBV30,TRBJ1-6,CAWSGAESPLHF,TGTGCCTGGAGTGGAGCGGAGTCACCCCTCCACTTT
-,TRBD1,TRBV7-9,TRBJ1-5,CASSLAPPGQGNQPQHF,TGTGCCAGCAGCTTAGCTCCCCCTGGACAGGGAAATCAGCCCCAGCATTTT
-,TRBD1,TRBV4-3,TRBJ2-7,CASSQEGGQGLLNYEQYF,TGCGCCAGCAGCCAAGAGGGTGGACAGGGGCTACTCAACTACGAGCAGTACTTC
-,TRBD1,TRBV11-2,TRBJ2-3,CASSRGQSADTQYF,TGTGCCAGCAGCAGGGGACAGAGCGCAGATACGCAGTATTTT
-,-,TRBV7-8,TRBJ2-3,CASSLNDDIGGGTDTQYF,TGTGCCAGCAGCTTAAACGATGACATTGGAGGGGGCACCGATACGCAGTATTTT
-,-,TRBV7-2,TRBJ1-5,CASSGGTLGQPQHF,TGTGCCAGCAGCGGCGGGACCTTGGGGCAGCCCCAGCATTTT
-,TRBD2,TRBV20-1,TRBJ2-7,CSASLASGSHEQYF,TGCAGTGCTAGTTTGGCTAGCGGGAGTCACGAGCAGTACTTC
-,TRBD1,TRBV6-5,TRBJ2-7,CASRSVDRGYEQYF,TGTGCCAGCAGGTCGGTGGACAGGGGCTACGAGCAGTACTTC
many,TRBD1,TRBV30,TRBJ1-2,CAWSRFGTGLSLYGYTF,TGTGCCTGGAGTAGGTTCGGGACAGGGCTATCTCTCTATGGCTACACCTTC
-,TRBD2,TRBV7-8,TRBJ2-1,CASSQLAGGTHNEQFF,TGTGCCAGCAGCCAACTAGCGGGGGGGACCCACAATGAGCAGTTCTTC
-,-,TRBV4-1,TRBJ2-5,CASSQEVRETQYF,TGCGCCAGCAGCCAAGAGGTCAGGGAGACCCAGTACTTC
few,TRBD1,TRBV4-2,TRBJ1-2,CASSQDRAREQGARVSF,TGTGCCAGCAGCCAAGATCGCGCCCGTGAACAGGGGGCGCGTGTTTCATTC
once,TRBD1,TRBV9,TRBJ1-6,CASSLTGTGDSPLHF,TGTGCCAGCAGCTTAACCGGGACAGGGGATTCACCCCTCCACTTT
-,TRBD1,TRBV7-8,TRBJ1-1,CASSLGRQGEASAEAFF,TGTGCCAGCAGCTTAGGACGACAGGGTGAAGCAAGCGCTGAAGCTTTCTTT
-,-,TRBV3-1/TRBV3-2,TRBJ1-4,CASRSGGGEKLFF,TGTGCCAGCAGGTCGGGGGGAGGTGAAAAACTGTTTTTT
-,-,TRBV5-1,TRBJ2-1,CASSFLGPPENEQFF,TGCGCCAGCAGCTTTCTGGGGCCACCAGAAAATGAGCAGTTCTTC
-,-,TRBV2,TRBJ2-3,CASSADRNTDTQYF,TGTGCCAGCAGTGCGGACAGAAACACAGATACGCAGTATTTT
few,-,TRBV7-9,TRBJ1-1,CASSSFGDSTEAFF,TGTGCCAGCAGCTCGTTTGGAGACAGCACTGAAGCTTTCTTT
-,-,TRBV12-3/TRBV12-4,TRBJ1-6,CASSAGFSPLHF,TGTGCCAGCAGCGCAGGGTTCTCACCCCTCCACTTT
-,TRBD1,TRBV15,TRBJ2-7,CATSRGGQGRYEQYF,TGTGCCACCAGCAGAGGCGGACAGGGGAGGTACGAGCAGTACTTC
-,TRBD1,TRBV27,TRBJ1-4,CASSSRALGQDEKLFF,TGTGCCAGCAGTTCCCGGGCTCTCGGACAGGATGAAAAACTGTTTTTT
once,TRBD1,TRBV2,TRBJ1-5,CASSGLRDRDQPQHF,TGTGCCAGCAGTGGGCTACGCGACAGGGATCAGCCCCAGCATTTT
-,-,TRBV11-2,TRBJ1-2,CASSLGRGVFYGYTF,TGTGCCAGCAGCTTAGGCAGGGGTGTATTCTATGGCTACACCTTC
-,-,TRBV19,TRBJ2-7,CASRPGNGDEQYF,TGTGCCTCCAGGCCCGGGAATGGGGACGAGCAGTACTTC
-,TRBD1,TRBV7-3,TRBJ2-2,CASSLGTAPNTGELFF,TGTGCCAGCAGCTTAGGGACAGCCCCGAACACCGGGGAGCTGTTTTTT
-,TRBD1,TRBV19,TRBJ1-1,CASSMGTENTEAFF,TGTGCCAGTAGTATGGGGACAGAGAACACTGAAGCTTTCTTT
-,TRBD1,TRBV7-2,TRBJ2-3,CASSLAGTGARTDTQYF,TGTGCCAGCAGCTTAGCTGGGACAGGGGCTAGAACAGATACGCAGTATTTT
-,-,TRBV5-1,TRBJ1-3,CASSKVPTLGGNTIYF,TGCGCCAGCAGCAAGGTCCCCACCCTAGGCGGAAACACCATATATTTT
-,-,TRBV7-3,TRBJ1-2,CASSPYEGFSGGYTF,TGTGCCAGCAGCCCCTACGAGGGCTTCTCGGGTGGCTACACCTTC
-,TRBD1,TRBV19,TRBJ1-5,CASTSGGGRGNQPQHF,TGTGCCAGTACCTCAGGGGGTGGTCGAGGCAATCAGCCCCAGCATTTT
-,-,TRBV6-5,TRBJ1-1,CASTAPRVGATEAFF,TGTGCCAGCACCGCACCCAGGGTAGGGGCCACTGAAGCTTTCTTT
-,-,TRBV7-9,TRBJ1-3,CASSLFRGSLTPGNTIYF,TGTGCCAGCAGCTTATTTAGAGGGTCACTAACCCCTGGAAACACCATATATTTT